These T cell receptor beta chains were read from a single sample in a study of CD4 T cells in relation to SARS-CoV-2 and coronaviruses. No antigen is known for these receptors. Some clones are missing from TCRdb's copy, which holds only in-frame ones; the method was immunoSEQ multiplex PCR. The sample has about 36,000 clones, around 83% seen once; the top ten hold 6.6%. Sequencing was carried out using naive CD4+ T cells from PBMCs, cultured in vitro. Source of these receptors: an adult with COVID-19. Each CDR3 is given with its conserved first and last residue. Each record gives: clone size, D gene, V gene, J gene, CDR3 protein, CDR3 DNA. The D gene is left open where the match is weak. For some rows the clone size is stated as once, few or many, or as a class when expanded; others skip it.

>-|TRBD1|TRBV9|TRBJ1-2
CASSREGAMVEGYTF
TGTGCCAGCAGCAGGGAGGGGGCTATGGTGGAGGGCTACACCTTC
>-|-|TRBV7-9|TRBJ2-7
CASSDGGTEQYF
TGTGCCAGCAGTGACGGGGGAACCGAGCAGTACTTC
>-|TRBD2|TRBV18|TRBJ2-1
CASSPTRTSVNEQFF
TGTGCCAGCTCACCAACCAGGACTAGCGTCAATGAGCAGTTCTTC
>-|-|TRBV5-1|TRBJ2-2
CSSRSYTGELFF
TGCTCCAGCAGATCGTACACCGGGGAGCTGTTTTTT
>-|TRBD1|TRBV18|TRBJ2-7
CASSPTGTVYYEQYF
TGTGCCAGCTCACCAACTGGGACAGTCTACTACGAGCAGTACTTC
>-|-|TRBV2|TRBJ2-3
CASSYSTSTDTQYF
TGTGCCAGCAGTTACAGTACTAGCACAGATACGCAGTATTTT
>-|-|TRBV28|TRBJ2-7
CASSLFGGLGYEQYF
TGTGCCAGCAGTTTATTTGGGGGGTTGGGGTACGAGCAGTACTTC
>-|-|TRBV6-5|TRBJ1-6
CATRRGDNSPLHF
TGTGCCACCCGACGGGGGGATAATTCACCCCTCCACTTT
>-|TRBD2|TRBV28|TRBJ2-3
CASSFPSGRAPDTQYF
TGTGCCAGCAGTTTCCCCAGCGGGAGGGCCCCAGATACGCAGTATTTT
>-|-|TRBV28|TRBJ1-4
CASSLSERREKLFF
TGTGCCAGCAGTTTATCGGAAAGGCGCGAAAAACTGTTTTTT
>few|-|TRBV6-5|TRBJ2-7
CASSSHATPSYEQYF
TGTGCCAGCAGTTCCCACGCGACACCGAGCTACGAGCAGTACTTC
>-|-|TRBV2|TRBJ2-7
CASSPRQDSYEQYF
TGTGCCAGCAGCCCTCGACAGGACTCCTACGAGCAGTACTTC
>-|TRBD1|TRBV7-3|TRBJ1-1
CASSLNGVGQGWTEAFF
TGTGCCAGCAGCTTAAACGGTGTAGGACAGGGCTGGACTGAAGCTTTCTTT
>-|-|TRBV27|TRBJ2-1
CASSSRAGPSYNEQFF
TGTGCCAGCAGTTCACGAGCGGGCCCTTCCTACAATGAGCAGTTCTTC
>once|-|TRBV30|TRBJ2-3
CAWSVGELGTDTQYF
TGTGCCTGGAGTGTAGGGGAGTTGGGCACAGATACGCAGTATTTT
>-|-|TRBV5-4|TRBJ2-7
CASSLAGSGNEQYF
TGTGCCAGCAGCTTGGCCGGGTCGGGGAACGAGCAGTACTTC
>-|-|TRBV29-1|TRBJ2-6
CSVLPGANVLTF
TGCAGCGTTCTACCGGGGGCCAACGTCCTGACTTTC
>-|-|TRBV2|TRBJ2-7
CASSAFYEQYF
TGTGCCAGCAGTGCGTTCTACGAGCAGTACTTC
>-|-|TRBV4-1|TRBJ1-2
CASSQASGNGYTF
TGCGCCAGCAGCCAAGCATCAGGGAATGGCTACACCTTC
>-|-|TRBV2|TRBJ2-2
CASSELPMTGELFF
TGTGCCAGCAGTGAACTACCGATGACCGGGGAGCTGTTTTTT
>-|TRBD2|TRBV7-3|TRBJ2-1
CASSLTGTSGQYNEQFF
TGTGCCAGCAGCCTAACCGGGACTAGCGGGCAATACAATGAGCAGTTCTTC
>-|-|TRBV10-3|TRBJ2-7
CAISDTRRSYEQYF
TGTGCCATCAGTGACACACGGCGCTCCTACGAGCAGTACTTC
>-|-|TRBV5-1|TRBJ2-3
CASSLAVQRNTQYF
TGCGCCAGCAGCTTGGCCGTGCAGCGAAATACGCAGTATTTT
>-|-|TRBV6-1|TRBJ2-7
CASSEGKLGRSSYEQYF
TGTGCCAGCAGTGAGGGAAAGTTGGGCAGGAGCTCCTACGAGCAGTACTTC
>-|-|TRBV24-1|TRBJ1-5
CATSVNTHGPQHF
TGTGCCACCAGTGTTAATACCCACGGGCCCCAGCATTTT
>-|-|TRBV18|TRBJ2-2
CASSPRTGELFF
TGTGCCAGCTCACCGCGTACCGGGGAGCTGTTTTTT
>-|-|TRBV10-2|TRBJ2-5
CASSVSSATGAQYF
TGCGCCAGCAGTGTTTCTAGCGCGACGGGGGCCCAGTACTTC
>-|-|TRBV12-2|TRBJ2-1
CASRPPGPGGNGNEQFF
TGTGCAAGTCGCCCACCCGGTCCGGGAGGGAATGGCAATGAGCAGTTCTTC
>-|-|TRBV30|TRBJ2-7
CAWSALQAGGVQYF
TGTGCCTGGAGCGCCCTCCAAGCAGGGGGGGTGCAGTACTTC
>few|TRBD2|TRBV7-9|TRBJ2-5
CASSLGRGYGETQYF
TGTGCCAGCAGCTTAGGGCGGGGGTACGGGGAGACCCAGTACTTC
>-|TRBD2|TRBV5-1|TRBJ2-5
CASAYRTSGGQETQYF
TGCGCCAGCGCCTATCGGACTAGCGGGGGGCAAGAGACCCAGTACTTC
>-|-|TRBV5-1|TRBJ2-6
CASEESSGANVLTF
TGCGCCAGCGAGGAGAGCTCTGGGGCCAACGTCCTGACTTTC
>-|-|TRBV19|TRBJ2-5
CASSPIIRGLRETQYF
TGTGCCAGTTCACCTATTATAAGAGGTTTAAGGGAGACCCAGTACTTC
>-|-|TRBV19|TRBJ1-4
CASSSFVTGREKLFF
TGTGCCAGTAGTAGCTTCGTTACGGGTCGGGAAAAACTGTTTTTT
>-|-|TRBV20-1|TRBJ2-7
CSASGDVRFLHEQYF
TGCAGTGCTAGTGGGGACGTTCGGTTTCTTCACGAGCAGTACTTC
>-|TRBD1|TRBV3-1/TRBV3-2|TRBJ2-6
CASSQDRSGANVLTF
TGTGCCAGCAGCCAGGACAGGTCCGGGGCCAACGTCCTGACTTTC
>-|-|TRBV7-8|TRBJ2-1
CASSPRGGPYNEQFF
TGTGCCAGCAGCCCGAGGGGGGGCCCTTACAATGAGCAGTTCTTC
>-|TRBD2|TRBV28|TRBJ2-3
CASRTSGRTNTDTQYF
TGTGCCAGCAGGACTAGCGGGAGGACGAACACAGATACGCAGTATTTT
>-|-|TRBV28|TRBJ2-3
CASSSRVGTDTQYF
TGTGCCAGCAGTTCAAGGGTCGGGACAGATACGCAGTATTTT
>few|-|TRBV28|TRBJ1-5
CASRLGGKFLINQPQHF
TGTGCCAGCAGATTAGGGGGGAAGTTTTTGATCAATCAGCCCCAGCATTTT
>-|-|TRBV6-5|TRBJ2-7
CASSKTAGNTYEQYF
TGTGCCAGCAGTAAAACGGCAGGGAATACTTACGAGCAGTACTTC
>-|TRBD2|TRBV3-1/TRBV3-2|TRBJ2-1
CASSQGASGYNEQFF
TGTGCCAGCAGCCAAGGGGCTAGCGGTTACAATGAGCAGTTCTTC
>few|-|TRBV3-1/TRBV3-2|TRBJ2-1
CASSHSDLSYNEQFF
TGTGCCAGCAGCCACAGCGATCTCTCCTACAATGAGCAGTTCTTC
>few|-|TRBV19|TRBJ1-5
CASTTGGRRNQPQHF
TGTGCCAGTACCACGGGGGGACGCCGAAATCAGCCCCAGCATTTT
>-|-|TRBV9|TRBJ2-7
CASSAFSSGEQYF
TGTGCCAGCAGCGCTTTTTCGAGTGGCGAGCAGTACTTC
>few|-|TRBV19|TRBJ1-5
CATPAGPDQPQHF
TGTGCCACCCCAGCAGGTCCGGATCAGCCCCAGCATTTT